This TCR beta chain was profiled in a study of regulatory T cells in long-lasting Graves disease (dated by TCRdb to about 2021). In the study overall: Antithyroid drugs had been taken for less than 3 months by newly diagnosed Graves' disease patients. The study was registered as a clinical trial and conducted in China. A total of roughly 35 samples underwent TCR sequencing, from about 13 patients with persistent Graves' disease and approximately 20 patients with newly diagnosed Graves' disease. This study used TCR sequencing and RNA sequencing of peripheral blood to compare persistent Graves' disease patients against newly diagnosed Graves' disease patients. What the work shows at the level of the full study, not this receptor alone: As a limitation, the authors acknowledged that the small sample size may reduce accuracy. Lower TCR Shannon entropy and fewer highly expanded clones were observed in persistent Graves' disease patients than in newly diagnosed patients, which suggested clonal expansion. TRBV28, TRBJ1-2 and TRBJ2-5 were preferentially used in persistent disease, while TRBV20-1 and TRBJ2-1 were favored in newly diagnosed disease. The study examined only peripheral blood because the primary lesion, thyroid tissue, could not be accessed. Only the TCR beta chain was sequenced and analyzed. A larger number of public clonotypes was shared among persistent patients (over 2,500) than among newly diagnosed patients (roughly 930).

Library construction relied on multiplex PCR. Sequencing used an Illumina HiSeq 4000. TCR beta libraries were built with iRepertoire HTBI primers and Arm-PCR amplification of CDR3 regions. Before sequencing, the PCR products went through gel purification. For the original study's pipeline: A total of 62 TRBV and some 15 TRBJ segments were identified across samples and were used for gene usage analysis of CDR3 amino acid clonotypes. Filtered high-quality paired reads were merged into contigs using COPE and FqMerger. BLAST was used to align contigs to IMGT TRBV, TRBD and TRBJ reference genes, with CDR3 defined following IMGT. Any clonotype with a frequency above 0.1% was counted as a highly expanded clone. Repertoire diversity was measured by Shannon entropy, and V-J evenness by the Gini coefficient. Public clonotypes were defined as clonotypes shared by more than one individual. TCRdb applied fastp at Q25 and MiXCR to the public reads, then kept only in-frame beta chains. Records with the same CDR3 protein are collapsed into one entry carrying the most frequent genes and DNA. These V and J calls rely on TCRdb rather than the paper's analysis. Across this sample there are 400,000 to 550,000 distinct CDR3 sequences, with more than 12% seen only once. The ten largest clones take up around 15% of the sample.

With regard to this clonotype: Its binding antigen is unknown. There are no base qualities to consult, and no much larger clone falls within one base.

The junction shows trimming of 8 bases on V and 7 bases on J, plus 12 bases between the germline ends. CDR3 length: 12 amino acids, cysteine to phenylalanine. Just CDR3 DNA is preserved here, 36 bases in frame from base 1. The label giving this sample's time point can be read as: newly diagnosed GD, antithyroid drugs for less than 3 months. RNA was extracted from PBMCs in TRIzol for both TCR sequencing and RNA sequencing. The diagnosis of Graves' disease followed American Thyroid Association guidelines. Recruitment of patients was carried out at an endocrinology department in Xi'an, China. Each patient gave approximately 9 milliliters of peripheral blood, collected in an EDTA anticoagulant tube. Ficoll Paque Plus density gradient separation was used to isolate PBMCs, and no additional T cell sorting was done. An Agilent 2100 Bioanalyzer and agarose gel were used to assess RNA quality, and a NanoDrop 2000 was used to measure RNA concentration.

These sequences were also reported in another study, on T cells in Graves' hyperthyroidism and ophthalmopathy. Per the second study: Stable Graves' hyperthyroidism was defined as no progression to ophthalmopathy during 18 months of follow-up. The hyperthyroidism patients were between 18 and 65 years old and newly diagnosed, with a disease duration of less than 2 months. Exclusion was applied to patients with uncontrolled infections, other autoimmune diseases, pregnancy or lactation. Diagnoses were established on the basis of clinical symptoms, serum thyroxine and TRAb, thyroid ultrasound, and orbital computed tomography. The first round of RT-PCR for the TCR CDR3 was performed with the HTBI primer set and the Qiagen OneStep RT-PCR kit. Most expanded thyroid clonotypes (frequency above 0.001) were also found in blood, which suggests that blood repertoires may mirror thyroid immune responses. Ophthalmopathy was separated from stable hyperthyroidism by a 13 V-J signature model, with about 86% sensitivity and 81% to 82% specificity obtained in cross-validation and 80%/75% obtained in testing. In validation, the model predicted progression to ophthalmopathy a median of around six months before onset, with approximately 70% sensitivity and roughly 79% specificity. TCR V-J signatures able to tell the groups apart were searched for in a discovery cohort of some 100 patients, of whom about 40 had Graves' ophthalmopathy and roughly 59 had stable Graves' hyperthyroidism. Prospective prediction of ophthalmopathy was tested in an independent validation cohort consisting of roughly 19 hyperthyroidism patients and more than 15 patients who later progressed to ophthalmopathy. The approximately 95 discovery patients were divided at random into training and test sets in a 7:3 ratio. Thyroid tissue and blood T-cell repertoires from about six Graves' hyperthyroidism patients were also compared in the study. After blood sampling, hyperthyroidism patients were treated with methimazole at a starting dose of 30 mg daily, and ophthalmopathy patients were treated with high-dose intravenous methylprednisolone. The libraries were constructed in a second round of multiplex PCR and then size-selected and purified. Paired-end sequencing of the libraries was performed with 100 bp reads on an Illumina HiSeq2000. Raw data were processed with SOAPnuke, discarding reads with adapters, uncalled bases, mean Phred below 15, or no exact constant-primer or identifier match. COPE v1.2.5 was used to merge high-quality paired reads, and clonotypes were defined as unique nucleotide sequences. MiTCR v1.1 was used to align clonotypes to the IMGT TRBV, TRBD and TRBJ reference segments. The analysis was restricted to V-J combinations with a frequency above 0.0001, which together covered roughly 99% of the repertoires. The TCS score was defined as F50 (clonal expansion) divided by E x V (chaos), with BLOSUM62-based TCRdist calculated between CDR3 peptides within each V-J. Welch's t-statistics and random forest reduced several hundred V-J features to 13, which were used in a naive Bayes classifier (R e1071). Sample size was not statistically predetermined, and blinding of investigators to group allocation was not performed. The paper describes TCR Vbeta CDR3 sequencing of 140 or so peripheral blood samples, made up of some 42 ophthalmopathy patients, 70 to 80 hyperthyroidism patients and some 17 progressor patients.

Recombination linked TRBV12-3 or TRBV12-4 to TRBJ1-3; the D segment could be TRBD1, given 5 matching bases. The sample here was peripheral blood mononuclear cells (PBMCs), taken at new diagnosis, from a patient treated with antithyroid drugs. The receptor's source is a woman in her 30s with Graves disease. Donor details come from another sample of the same person, matched by shared clones. The CDR3 has the sequence CASAGTVNTIYF. The DNA sequence is as follows: TGTGCCAGCGCCGGGACGGTGAACACCATATATTTT.